One and the same sample provided the 17 T cell receptor beta chains below, sequenced in a study of early T cells in non-severe SARS-CoV-2 infection. TCRdb re-analysed the 5' RACE reads in MiXCR, keeping a single row per CDR3 protein. The sample consists of fewer than 80,000 distinct CDR3 sequences, about 9.4% of them appearing once. Material: whole blood. Source of these receptors: an adult who was a healthcare worker with PCR-confirmed SARS-CoV-2 infection or an uninfected control (not recorded which).

The chain links TRBV11-3 to TRBJ2-2; D uncertain. Germline loops: CDR1 SGHNT, CDR2 YENEEA. With 0 bases removed from V and 2 bases from J, the gap between germline ends came to 13 bases. The CDR3 has 17 amino acids. DNA for the CDR3: TGTGCCAGCAGCTTAGATAAGTGGGCAGACAACACCGGGGAGCTGTTTTTT. This sequence encodes CASSLDKWADNTGELFF.

This clonotype was recorded at least ten times. The J gene is TRBJ1-4, the V gene TRBV9; no clear D. The V and J ends lost 4 bases and 0 bases respectively, with 10 bases between them. The CDR3 spans 15 residues. Germline assignment: CDR1 SGDLS and CDR2 YYNGEE. The CDR3 sequence: CASSPDPATNEKLFF. The CDR3 DNA follows: TGTGCCAGCAGCCCAGACCCGGCAACTAATGAAAAACTGTTTTTT.

This rearrangement joins TRBV20-1 to TRBJ2-5, with 7 positions matching TRBD2. Trimming took 6 bases from V and 2 from J; bases not matched to a gene: 18. Germline assignment: CDR1 DFQATT and CDR2 SNEGSKA (reference sequence). The CDR3 is 17 residues long. Here the CDR3 reads CSADAFLAAGKQETQYF. The CDR3, as DNA: TGCAGTGCGGACGCGTTTCTAGCGGCCGGAAAACAAGAGACCCAGTACTTC.

This clonotype has at least ten counts. V usage is TRBV4-2 and J usage is TRBJ1-6, with TRBD1 matching over 8 bases. Unmatched junction bases numbered 1, after V lost 0 bases and J lost 9 bases. The CDR3 is 14 amino acids. Germline V gene sequence: CDR1 LGHNA, CDR2 YNFKEQ. CDR3 sequence reads: CASSQDTGGSPLHF. For the CDR3, the DNA is TGTGCCAGCAGCCAAGATACAGGGGGTTCACCCCTCCACTTT.

In its sample, this clonotype was seen many times. The chain carries TRBV2 and TRBJ2-4; no reliable D call. Germline CDR1 is SNHLY and CDR2 is FYNNEI. This CDR3 is built from 15 residues. Trimming removed 0 bases at V and 3 bases at J, with 9 bases between. The CDR3 loop is CASSEAGFGKNIQYF. In DNA form, the CDR3 reads TGTGCCAGCAGTGAAGCGGGGTTTGGCAAAAACATTCAGTACTTC.

This clonotype was picked up one time. The CDR3 here is CSVDAPNRANEQFF. CDR3 bases: TGCAGCGTTGATGCGCCTAACAGGGCCAATGAGCAGTTCTTC. The chain recombines TRBV29-1 with TRBJ2-1; D might be TRBD1 (6 bases). Germline loops: CDR1 SQVTM, CDR2 ANQGSEA. The V gene lost 3 bases and the J gene lost 6 bases, with 15 bases spanning the gap. This CDR3 is 14 amino acids long.

This clonotype was found a few times. CDR3 nucleotide sequence: TGCAGCTCGATGGGAGGTTTGTTAAATGAGCAGTTCTTC. Its protein is CSSMGGLLNEQFF. This sequence joins TRBV29-1 and TRBJ2-1; D perhaps matches TRBD2 (6 bases). V was cut by 8 bases and J by 7 bases, with 18 bases left in between. Per germline, CDR1 SQVTM and CDR2 ANQGSEA. This CDR3 region has 13 residues.

The J gene is TRBJ1-2, the V gene TRBV19; D not resolved. Germline CDR1 reads LNHDA; CDR2 reads SQIVND (reference sequence). V shed 5 bases and J shed 3 bases, with 10 bases lying between them. The CDR3 loop spans 13 amino acids. Here the CDR3 reads CASSLGLDYGYTF. CDR3 sequence (DNA): TGTGCCAGTAGTTTGGGTTTGGACTATGGCTACACCTTC.

J is TRBJ2-1 and V is TRBV6-1; 10 nucleotides match TRBD1. Germline CDR1 reads MNHNS; CDR2 reads SASEGT. Germline trimming cut 10 bases from V and 8 bases from J; bases unmatched to any gene: 8. The length of the CDR3 is 13 residues. CDR3 nucleotides: TGTGCCAACGCCCGGGACAGGGGCCATGAGCAGTTCTTC. It is translated as CANARDRGHEQFF.

This chain links TRBV11-2 with TRBJ2-1, with 14 positions matching TRBD2. Germline trimming cut 5 bases from V and 10 bases from J; bases unmatched to any gene: 10. Germline CDR1 and CDR2: SGHAT and FQNNGV. The CDR3 runs to 16 residues. This CDR3 is CASSLLTSGGAREQFF. Written as DNA, the CDR3 is TGTGCCAGCAGCCTGCTGACTAGCGGGGGGGCCAGGGAGCAGTTCTTC.

This clonotype has a count of ten or more. The chain recombines TRBV13 with TRBJ2-7; no clear D. The CDR3 covers 15 residues. Looked up from germline, CDR1 is PRHDT and CDR2 is FYEKMQ (reference sequence). V lost 5 bases and J 2 bases, leaving 16 bases between the germline ends. The CDR3 DNA is TGTGCCAGCAGCCAGCCCAGGAGTGGCCCCTACGAGCAGTACTTC. It encodes CASSQPRSGPYEQYF.

This chain uses TRBV3-1 with TRBJ1-6; no reliable D call. Looked up from germline, CDR1 is LGHDT and CDR2 is YNNKEL (reference sequence). The CDR3 extends over 14 amino acids. V lost 5 bases and J 7 bases, leaving 12 bases between the germline ends. Here the CDR3 DNA reads TGTGCCAGCAGCTTCTCGAATGGGAATTCACCCCTCCACTTT. Translated: CASSFSNGNSPLHF.

This clonotype was counted many times. This chain connects TRBV29-1 to TRBJ1-4; 10 bases fit TRBD1. The CDR3 length is 15 residues. CDR1 and CDR2 from the germline V gene are SQVTM and ANQGSEA. Trimming removed 0 bases from V and 8 bases from J; junction bases left unmatched: 6. CDR3 amino acids: CSVEEGTGAREKLFF. For the CDR3, the DNA is TGCAGCGTTGAAGAGGGGACAGGGGCGAGGGAAAAACTGTTTTTT.

There are many counts of this clonotype. This rearrangement joins TRBV6-2 or TRBV6-3 to TRBJ2-1; D might be TRBD2 (6 bases). The CDR3 is 12 residues long. Trimming left V 6 bases short and J 7 bases short, with 10 bases between. Germline-derived CDR1 and CDR2 are MNHEY and SVGEGT. The CDR3 sequence is CASSVAGNEQFF. In nucleotides, the CDR3 is TGTGCCAGCAGCGTGGCGGGGAATGAGCAGTTCTTC.

This clonotype was observed at least ten times. The J gene is TRBJ2-1, the V gene TRBV7-2; possibly TRBD1 for D (5 bases). Trimming cost V 8 bases and J 7 bases, with 9 bases left between them. In germline, CDR1 is SGHTA, CDR2 FQGNSA. The CDR3 contains 11 residues. In nucleotides, the CDR3 is TGTGCCAGCCAGGGTCTGAATGAGCAGTTCTTC. Encoded protein: CASQGLNEQFF.

Comments on this clonotype: This could be a read error, since a much larger clone is one nucleotide away. The J gene is TRBJ1-1, the V gene TRBV2; no firm D call. Germline V gene data show CDR1 as SNHLY and CDR2 as FYNNEI. V lost 7 bases and J 0 bases, leaving 3 bases between the germline ends. The CDR3 totals 11 residues. CDR3 amino acids: CASTVNTEAFF. For the CDR3, the DNA is TGTGCCAGCACAGTGAACACTGAAGCTTTCTTT. The full variable domain, completed using reference TRBV2 and TRBJ1-1, is EPEVTQTPSHQVTQMGQEVILRCVPISNHLYFYWYRQILGQKVEFLVSFYNNEISEKSEIFDDQFSVERPDGSNFTLKIRSTKLEDSAMYFCASTVNTEAFFGQGTRLTVV.

The CDR3 nucleotides are TGTGCCAGCAGCCCTAGCGGGGTCCCAGACGAGCAGTACTTC. It is translated as CASSPSGVPDEQYF. The rearrangement uses TRBV3-1 and TRBJ2-7, with 9 bases matching TRBD2. V shed 4 bases and J 5 bases; nucleotides not matched to a gene: 6. This CDR3 contains 14 residues. Germline CDR1 is LGHDT and CDR2 is YNNKEL (reference sequence).